This T cell receptor (beta chain) derives from a study of T cell responses to AZD1222 COVID-19 vaccine (dated by TCRdb to 2020 to 2023). For the study in its entirety: TCR sequencing covered some 250 trial participants: about 210 given two doses of AZD1222 and around 26 given two doses of MenACWY control vaccine. Enrollment into the trials was organized by age into subgroups of 18-55, 56-69 and 70-plus years, and those subgroups contained roughly 150, 30 and 60 TCR-sequenced participants, respectively.

The investigation overall reported the following: Because no samples from the day 14 peak response were available, repertoires could be characterized only after the peak T cell response. Reportedly, almost half of the unique spike-specific TCRs recognized epitopes lying outside the regions that are mutated in the B.1.351 and B.1.1.7 variants. The vaccine-associated CD4 TCRs covered the entire spike protein, and the dominant responses fell in regions 160-218 and 743-854. After two AZD1222 doses, spike-specific TCR breadth and depth were significantly higher than at day 0 and than in MenACWY recipients. Participants were mostly white British and included more females than males, and it was suggested by the authors that clonal diversity may have been underestimated. Conclusions about previously exposed vaccinees are limited because only a handful of AZD1222 recipients were SARS-CoV-2 seropositive at baseline. The 56-69-year group was small, and its depth increase did not reach significance, likely because of low power.

The CDR3 regions of human TCRbeta chains were analyzed by immunosequencing. The source study handled its data this way. TCRs in the repertoires were matched against a reference library of SARS-CoV-2-specific TCRs that had been generated with the MIRA antigen-specificity platform. Breadth was defined as the fraction of unique TCRs that were SARS-CoV-2-associated, and depth was defined as the fraction of total T cells that were SARS-CoV-2-associated. Using the MIRA data, each spike-specific TCR was assigned both to the spike region to which the TCR was reactive and to a CD4 or CD8 class. Log10-transformed breadth and depth values were compared by one-way ANOVA with Sidak's multiple comparisons tests. Here the immuneACCESS table is served through TCRdb, limited to in-frame sequences with V and J called. Missing clones are a known gap in these copies; in checked studies unresolved V genes cover under half, and the rest lacks a known reason. Clone size and V and J calls were adopted from that table, with D and trimming inferred from the DNA. This sample is represented by 75,000 to 100,000 clones; 85% to 90% of them were singletons. The ten largest clones add up to 10% of the sample.

The time point label, read with the paper, signifies: baseline before first vaccination. The meaning of the sample's treatment or condition label: meningococcal conjugate vaccine given as trial control. The vaccinee samples were drawn from two UK trials, COV001 and COV002, one of which was a single-blind randomized controlled phase 2/3 trial testing AZD1222 (ChAdOx1 nCoV-19) in healthy adults. Trial participant PBMC samples were collected at day 0 and day 28 after the second dose for TCRbeta chain sequencing. Trimming at the junction amounts to 5 bases on V and 11 bases on J, and the germline ends lie 12 bases apart. From its cysteine to its phenylalanine, the CDR3 spans 11 amino acids. Only CDR3 DNA is held: 33 bases, read in frame from base 1. Per the germline V gene (reference sequence), DFQATT is the CDR1 and SNEGSKA is the CDR2. In the case of this clone: Its binding antigen is unknown. Within one base of it there is no much larger clone, and no base qualities were kept.

The chain couples TRBV20-1 to TRBJ1-4; matching of 5 bases hints at TRBD1 as the D gene. The receptor was derived from an adult in good health. The sample in question was peripheral blood, obtained on day 0 of MenACWY control vaccination. The CDR3 amino acid sequence is: CSAPRQNKLFF. DNA sequence: TGCAGTGCTCCCAGACAGAACAAACTGTTTTTT.